This TCR beta chain is from a study of T cells in Graves' hyperthyroidism and ophthalmopathy. The junction had 4 bases not matched to a gene; V was cut back by 1 base and J by 6 bases. The CDR3 has 14 amino acids. The CDR3 regions of TCR beta were amplified from RNA transcripts. Primed by the HTBI set, a first-round RT-PCR was run on the TCR CDR3. From the multiplex PCR reads, TCRdb called clonotypes with MiXCR, one entry per CDR3 protein. The sample has more than 550,000 distinct CDR3 sequences, less than 45% seen once; the top ten hold more than 7%. Study-wide points: In the blood, most expanded thyroid clonotypes above 0.001 appeared as well.

In the case of this clonotype: The target antigen is unknown.

This TCR was recovered from an adult man with Graves' disease, either hyperthyroidism or ophthalmopathy (not recorded which). The chain couples TRBV12-3 or TRBV12-4 to TRBJ2-7; TRBD2 matches at 9 bases. Sample: peripheral blood or thyroid tissue (not recorded which). CDR3 bases: TGTGCCAGCAGTTTAGGAGCGGGGGGCTCCGAGCAGTACTTC. As protein: CASSLGAGGSEQYF.